A single sample is the source of the 24 T cell receptor beta chains below, sequenced in a study of blood T cell repertoires in COVID-19. Libraries were prepared by immunoSEQ multiplex PCR; TCRdb keeps only in-frame clonotypes and omits some of them. The table shows about 200,000 clones, with 70% to 90% occurring only once. The specimen sequenced was peripheral blood. The receptors stem from a woman in her sixties or seventies with acute or convalescent COVID-19.

V and J are TRBV29-1 and TRBJ2-5; D is possibly TRBD2 (5 bases). Trimming left V 6 bases short and J 5 bases short, with 16 bases between. Looked up from germline, CDR1 is SQVTM and CDR2 is ANQGSEA. The CDR3 is 13 amino acids. The CDR3 DNA reads as TGCAGCGTCCGAGGGTCCCAATGGGAGACCCAGTACTTC. The encoded protein is CSVRGSQWETQYF.

The V call is TRBV18, the J call TRBJ2-5; perhaps TRBD1 as D (6 bases). This CDR3 contains 16 residues. Looked up from germline, CDR1 is KGHSH and CDR2 is LQKENI. The V and J ends lost 1 base and 2 bases respectively, with 14 bases between them. The CDR3 here is CASSPLTGGFQETQYF. DNA of the CDR3: TGTGCCAGCTCACCACTGACAGGAGGATTTCAAGAGACCCAGTACTTC.

The chain employs TRBV29-1 and TRBJ1-2; tentative D call: TRBD1 (5 bases). CDR1 and CDR2 from the germline V gene are SQVTM and ANQGSEA. The CDR3 spans 16 residues. Trimming took off 4 bases at V and 0 bases at J, with 18 bases between the two ends. CDR3 sequence reads: CSVVPGSHQANYGYTF. The CDR3 region has the DNA TGCAGCGTTGTACCAGGGTCCCACCAGGCTAACTATGGCTACACCTTC.

The chain employs TRBV19 and TRBJ2-7, with D possibly TRBD1 on 6 matching bases. Germline V gene sequence: CDR1 LNHDA, CDR2 SQIVND (reference sequence). This CDR3 has 13 amino acids. With 4 bases removed from V and 3 bases from J, the gap between germline ends came to 10 bases. In DNA form, the CDR3 reads TGTGCCAGTAGTAAGGGGGACGGCTACGAGCAGTACTTC. Translating it yields CASSKGDGYEQYF.

The V gene is TRBV23-1, the J gene TRBJ1-4, with 9 bases aligning to TRBD1. TRBV23-1 is recorded as an ORF, its role being uncertain. The V segment lost 3 bases and the J segment 4 bases; nucleotides outside the gene matches: 0. The CDR3 is made up of 14 amino acids. The CDR3 protein is CASSQGQGNEKLFF. In DNA, the CDR3 is TGCGCCAGCAGTCAGGGACAGGGTAATGAAAAACTGTTTTTT.

V and J are TRBV20-1 and TRBJ1-5, with D tentatively TRBD1 (6 bases). The CDR3 extends over 14 amino acids. Per germline, CDR1 DFQATT and CDR2 SNEGSKA (reference sequence). V lost 3 bases and J lost 0, with 9 bases in between. The CDR3 reads CSASRDTSNQPQHF. CDR3 nucleotides: TGCAGTGCTAGTAGGGACACTAGCAATCAGCCCCAGCATTTT.

The rearrangement uses TRBV2 and TRBJ1-1, with D perhaps matching TRBD1 (6 bases). Germline CDR1 is SNHLY and CDR2 is FYNNEI. The length of the CDR3 is 12 residues. The V end lost 6 bases, the J end lost 1 base, and 6 bases lay between the germline ends. CDR3 in amino acids: CASRTGNTEAFF. As DNA, the CDR3 is TGTGCCAGCAGGACAGGGAACACTGAAGCTTTCTTT.

CDR3 in amino acids: CASSPRTGVGNEQFF. The CDR3 bases are TGTGCCAGCAGCCCGCGGACAGGGGTGGGCAATGAGCAGTTCTTC. The genes are TRBV7-2 and TRBJ2-1, with 9 bases identical to TRBD1. Germline CDR1 is SGHTA and CDR2 is FQGNSA. CDR3 length equals 15 residues. Unmatched junction bases numbered 8, after V lost 5 bases and J lost 6 bases. Filled out from reference TRBV7-2 and TRBJ2-1, the complete variable domain reads GAGVSQSPSNKVTEKGKDVELRCDPISGHTALYWYRQSLGQGLEFLIYFQGNSAPDKSGLPSDRFSAERTGGSVSTLTIQRTQQEDSAVYLCASSPRTGVGNEQFFGPGTRLTVL.

CDR3: CASSHRENTEAFF. For the CDR3, the DNA is TGCGCCAGCAGCCACAGGGAGAACACTGAAGCTTTCTTT. V and J are TRBV23-1 and TRBJ1-1, with a tentative D call TRBD1 (6 bases). TRBV23-1 is placed among ORFs of uncertain function. V shed 6 bases and J shed 1 base, with 9 bases lying between them. This CDR3 is built from 13 residues.

V is TRBV6-1 and J is TRBJ1-5; a weak D match, TRBD1 (5 bases). Trimming took off 3 bases at V and 1 base at J, with 7 bases between the two ends. CDR1 and CDR2 from the germline V gene are MNHNS and SASEGT. The CDR3 consists of 14 residues. The CDR3 reads CASSDGGSNQPQHF. The CDR3 nucleotides are TGTGCCAGCAGTGACGGGGGAAGCAATCAGCCCCAGCATTTT.

The V gene is TRBV2, the J gene TRBJ1-6; possibly TRBD1 for D (5 bases). V was trimmed by 8 bases and J by 14 bases, leaving 19 bases between them. This CDR3 has 13 residues. Germline V gives CDR1 SNHLY, CDR2 FYNNEI. The DNA for the CDR3 is TGTGCCAGCGGATCCGACGGACGGGGGGCCCTCCACTTT. Amino acid sequence: CASGSDGRGALHF.

The chain has TRBV3-1 (or the pseudogene TRBV3-2) and TRBJ2-1; 14 bases fit TRBD2. Unmatched junction bases numbered 5, after V lost 5 bases and J lost 14 bases. Per germline, CDR1 LGHDT and CDR2 YNNKEL (reference sequence). The CDR3 is 13 amino acids. The chain's CDR3 is CASSRTSGGWEFF. DNA of the CDR3: TGTGCCAGCAGCAGGACTAGCGGGGGGTGGGAGTTCTTC.

This chain uses TRBV29-1 with TRBJ2-1, with a weak D call TRBD2 (6 bases). CDR1 SQVTM and CDR2 ANQGSEA come from the germline V gene. Trimming shortened V by 4 bases and J by 6 bases, and 19 bases separated the two germline ends. The CDR3 totals 15 residues. The CDR3, as DNA: TGCAGCGTTGCGGGACTCCGCGGGGAAACCAATGAGCAGTTCTTC. This codes for CSVAGLRGETNEQFF.

J is TRBJ1-6 and V is TRBV5-1, with a tentative D call TRBD1 (5 bases). The CDR3 has 16 residues. Germline lookup yields CDR1 SGHRS and CDR2 YFSETQ. Trimming stripped 3 bases from V and 7 bases from J, with 17 bases between. The CDR3 DNA is TGCGCCAGCAGCTCCGGGGGGGGTCGAGGGAATTCACCCCTCCACTTT. Amino acids: CASSSGGGRGNSPLHF.

The chain uses TRBV7-9 and TRBJ1-2, with 7 bases matching TRBD1. The germline V gene encodes CDR1 SEHNR and CDR2 FQNEAQ (reference sequence). The CDR3 covers 16 residues. V dropped 1 base and J dropped 4; count of bases not matched to a gene: 9. The CDR3 here is CASSLVGQEGVYGYTF. As DNA, the CDR3 is TGTGCCAGCAGCTTAGTCGGACAGGAGGGAGTCTATGGCTACACCTTC.

This rearrangement joins TRBV24-1 to TRBJ2-3, with a possible D match to TRBD2 (6 bases). Germline V CDR1 and CDR2: KGHDR, SFDVKD. Deletions cut 9 bases from V and 6 bases from J, with 15 bases between. The CDR3 length is 13 residues. The CDR3 DNA reads as TGTGCCACCGGGCGCCGGGAGAGGGATACGCAGTATTTT. Its protein is CATGRRERDTQYF.

The sample holds a few counts of this clone. V is TRBV19 and J is TRBJ2-7; TRBD1 is a possible D gene (5 bases). V lost 8 bases and J 0 bases, leaving 17 bases between the germline ends. The CDR3 loop spans 15 amino acids. CDR1 is LNHDA and CDR2 is SQIVND in the germline V gene (reference sequence). CDR3 in DNA: TGTGCCAGTCAACGTCTCCTCGACAGCTCCTACGAGCAGTACTTC. Its translation is CASQRLLDSSYEQYF.

The chain combines TRBV5-1 with TRBJ1-1; 7 bases are a match to TRBD1. The CDR3 sequence is 16 residues long. The germline V gene has CDR1 SGHRS and CDR2 YFSETQ. Germline trimming cut 4 bases from V and 3 bases from J; bases unmatched to any gene: 12. The CDR3 nucleotides are TGCGCCAGCAGCCCCGAGGGGGCCAGGGGTGACACTGAAGCTTTCTTT. It is translated as CASSPEGARGDTEAFF.

The gene calls are TRBV7-2 and TRBJ2-5; a possible D gene is TRBD2 (7 bases). V was pared by 5 bases and J by 4 bases, with 17 bases between. In germline, CDR1 is SGHTA, CDR2 FQGNSA. The CDR3 is made up of 15 amino acids. Written as DNA, the CDR3 is TGTGCCAGCAGCCCAACCCGGGGGGCACTAGAGACCCAGTACTTC. Residues: CASSPTRGALETQYF.

The DNA of the CDR3 is TGTGCCAGCAGCCCCTGGGCCGTGAACACTGAAGCTTTCTTT. It translates to CASSPWAVNTEAFF. The rearrangement uses TRBV7-2 and TRBJ1-1; D gene unclear. Trimming shortened V by 5 bases and J by 0 bases, and 10 bases separated the two germline ends. CDR1 SGHTA and CDR2 FQGNSA come from the germline V gene. CDR3 size: 14 residues.

The genes are TRBV4-1 and TRBJ1-1; possibly TRBD1 for D (6 bases). The V gene's germline CDR1 is MGHRA and CDR2 YSYEKL. With 2 bases removed from V and 8 bases from J, the gap between germline ends came to 9 bases. This CDR3 contains 12 residues. The CDR3 DNA is TGCGCCAGCAGCCAAAACAGGGAGGAAGCTTTCTTT. This codes for CASSQNREEAFF.

This chain links TRBV7-2 with TRBJ2-5; 7 nucleotides agree with TRBD1. The CDR3 sequence is 14 residues long. V lost 5 bases and J lost 6; bases outside the gene matches: 9. CDR1 and CDR2 from the germline V gene are SGHTA and FQGNSA. This CDR3 reads CASSPRDSTKTQYF. The DNA for the CDR3 is TGTGCCAGCAGCCCAAGGGACAGCACGAAGACCCAGTACTTC.

V and J are TRBV7-2 and TRBJ2-2; D is undetermined. Germline V lookup: CDR1 SGHTA, CDR2 FQGNSA. This CDR3 comprises 14 residues. The V gene lost 1 base and the J gene lost 3 bases, with 6 bases spanning the gap. CDR3 bases: TGTGCCAGCAGCTTAGTACGCGACACCGGGGAGCTGTTTTTT. It specifies CASSLVRDTGELFF.

This clone was seen a few times. The CDR3 loop reads CATTPGTSGRARETQYF. CDR3 DNA: TGTGCCACCACTCCCGGGACTAGCGGGAGGGCCCGTGAGACCCAGTACTTC. The gene calls are TRBV19 and TRBJ2-5; 16 positions match TRBD2. The CDR3 contains 17 residues. Germline V gene lookup returns CDR1 LNHDA and CDR2 SQIVND (reference sequence). V lost 10 bases, J lost 5 bases, and 13 bases stayed unmatched.